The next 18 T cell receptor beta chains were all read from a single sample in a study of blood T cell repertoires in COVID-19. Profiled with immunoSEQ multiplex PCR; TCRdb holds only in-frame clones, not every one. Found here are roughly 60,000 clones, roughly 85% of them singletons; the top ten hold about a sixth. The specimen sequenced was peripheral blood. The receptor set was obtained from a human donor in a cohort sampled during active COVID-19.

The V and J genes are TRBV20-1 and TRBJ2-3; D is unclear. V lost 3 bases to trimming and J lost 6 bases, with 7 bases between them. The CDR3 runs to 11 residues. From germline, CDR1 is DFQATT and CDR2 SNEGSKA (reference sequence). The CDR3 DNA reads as TGCAGTGCTAGTCTATTGGATACGCAGTATTTT. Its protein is CSASLLDTQYF.

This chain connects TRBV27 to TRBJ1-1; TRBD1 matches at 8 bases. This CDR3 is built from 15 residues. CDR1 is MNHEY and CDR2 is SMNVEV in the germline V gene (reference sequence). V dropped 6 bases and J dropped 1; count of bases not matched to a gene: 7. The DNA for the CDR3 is TGTGCCAGCAGGGGGTGGGGACAGGCGAACACTGAAGCTTTCTTT. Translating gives CASRGWGQANTEAFF.

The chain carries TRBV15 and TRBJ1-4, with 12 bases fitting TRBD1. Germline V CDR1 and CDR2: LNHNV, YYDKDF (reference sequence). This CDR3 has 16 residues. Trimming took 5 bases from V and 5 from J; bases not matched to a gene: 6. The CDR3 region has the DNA TGTGCCACCAGCCCCGGGACAGGGGGCGCGAATGAAAAACTGTTTTTT. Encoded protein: CATSPGTGGANEKLFF.

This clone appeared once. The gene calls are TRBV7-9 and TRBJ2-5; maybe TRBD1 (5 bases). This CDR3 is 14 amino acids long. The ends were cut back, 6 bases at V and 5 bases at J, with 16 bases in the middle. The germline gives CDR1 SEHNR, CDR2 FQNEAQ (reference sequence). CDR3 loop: CASRADEGAETQYF. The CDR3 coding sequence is TGTGCCAGCAGGGCCGACGAAGGGGCGGAGACCCAGTACTTC.

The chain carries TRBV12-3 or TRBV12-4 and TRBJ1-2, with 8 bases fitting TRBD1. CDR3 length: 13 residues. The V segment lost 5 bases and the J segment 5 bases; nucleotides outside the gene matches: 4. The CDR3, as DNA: TGTGCCAGCAGTCGGACAGGGCGGTATGGCTACACCTTC. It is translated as CASSRTGRYGYTF.

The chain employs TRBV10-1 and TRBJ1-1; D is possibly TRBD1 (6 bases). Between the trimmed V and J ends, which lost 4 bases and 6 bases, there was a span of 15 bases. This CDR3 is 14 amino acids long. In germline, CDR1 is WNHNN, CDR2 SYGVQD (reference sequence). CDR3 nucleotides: TGCGCCAGCAGTGGAAACAGGGAATCCTCTGAAGCTTTCTTT. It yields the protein CASSGNRESSEAFF.

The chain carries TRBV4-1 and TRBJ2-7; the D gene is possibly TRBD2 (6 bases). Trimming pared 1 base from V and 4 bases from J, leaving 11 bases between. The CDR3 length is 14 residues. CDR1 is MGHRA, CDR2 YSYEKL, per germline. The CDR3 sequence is CASSQAPGSYEQYF. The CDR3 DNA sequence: TGCGCCAGCAGCCAAGCCCCCGGGAGTTACGAGCAGTACTTC.

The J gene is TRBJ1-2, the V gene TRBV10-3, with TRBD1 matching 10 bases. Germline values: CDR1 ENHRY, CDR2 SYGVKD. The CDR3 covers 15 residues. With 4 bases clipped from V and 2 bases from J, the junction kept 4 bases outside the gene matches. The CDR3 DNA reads TGTGCCATCAGTGGCGACAGGGGGCAAAACTATGGCTACACCTTC. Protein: CAISGDRGQNYGYTF.

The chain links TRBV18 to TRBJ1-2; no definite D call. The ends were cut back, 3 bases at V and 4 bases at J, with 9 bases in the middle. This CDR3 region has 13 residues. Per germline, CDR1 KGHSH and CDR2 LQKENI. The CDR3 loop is CASSPAALYGYTF. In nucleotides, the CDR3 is TGTGCCAGCTCACCGGCGGCCCTCTATGGCTACACCTTC.

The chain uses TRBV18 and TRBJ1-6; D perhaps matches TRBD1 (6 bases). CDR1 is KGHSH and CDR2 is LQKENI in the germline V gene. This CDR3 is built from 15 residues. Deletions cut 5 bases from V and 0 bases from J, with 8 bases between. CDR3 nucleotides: TGTGCCAGCTCATCGGGACACTCCTATAATTCACCCCTCCACTTT. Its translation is CASSSGHSYNSPLHF.

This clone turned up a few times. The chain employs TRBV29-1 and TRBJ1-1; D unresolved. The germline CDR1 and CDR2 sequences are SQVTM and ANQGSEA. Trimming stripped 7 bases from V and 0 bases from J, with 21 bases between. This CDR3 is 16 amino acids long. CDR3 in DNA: TGCAGCGCCGGAGCGGCGCACACCGGGATGAACACTGAAGCTTTCTTT. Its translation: CSAGAAHTGMNTEAFF.

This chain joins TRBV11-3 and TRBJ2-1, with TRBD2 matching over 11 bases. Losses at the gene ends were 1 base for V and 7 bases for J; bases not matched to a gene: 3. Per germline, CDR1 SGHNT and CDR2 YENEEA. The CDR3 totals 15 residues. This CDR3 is CASSLVSGGGNEQFF. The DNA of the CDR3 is TGTGCCAGCAGCTTAGTTAGCGGGGGGGGTAATGAGCAGTTCTTC. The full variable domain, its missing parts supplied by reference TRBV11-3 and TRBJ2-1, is EAGVVQSPRYKIIEKKQPVAFWCNPISGHNTLYWYLQNLGQGPELLIRYENEEAVDDSQLPKDRFSAERLKGVDSTLKIQPAELGDSAVYLCASSLVSGGGNEQFFGPGTRLTVL.

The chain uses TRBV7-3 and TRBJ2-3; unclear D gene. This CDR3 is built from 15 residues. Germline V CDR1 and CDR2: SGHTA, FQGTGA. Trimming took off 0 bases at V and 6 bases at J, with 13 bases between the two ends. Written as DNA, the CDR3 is TGTGCCAGCAGCTTAACAAGGAGTGCGTCTGATACGCAGTATTTT. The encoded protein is CASSLTRSASDTQYF.

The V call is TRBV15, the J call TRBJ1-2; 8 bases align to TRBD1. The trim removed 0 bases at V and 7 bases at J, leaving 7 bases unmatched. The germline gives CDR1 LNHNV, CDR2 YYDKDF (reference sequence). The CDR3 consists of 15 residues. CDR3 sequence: CATSREVDRDSGYTF. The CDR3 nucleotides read TGTGCCACCAGCAGAGAGGTGGACAGGGACTCTGGCTACACCTTC.

The CDR3 loop is CASSLRTGTGELAKNIQYF. CDR3 bases: TGTGCCAGCAGCTTGAGGACGGGGACAGGGGAACTAGCCAAAAACATTCAGTACTTC. The chain links TRBV7-2 to TRBJ2-4; TRBD1 agrees at 10 bases. The length of the CDR3 is 19 residues. Germline loops: CDR1 SGHTA, CDR2 FQGNSA. The V and J ends lost 3 bases and 0 bases, in that order; junction bases with no gene match: 11.

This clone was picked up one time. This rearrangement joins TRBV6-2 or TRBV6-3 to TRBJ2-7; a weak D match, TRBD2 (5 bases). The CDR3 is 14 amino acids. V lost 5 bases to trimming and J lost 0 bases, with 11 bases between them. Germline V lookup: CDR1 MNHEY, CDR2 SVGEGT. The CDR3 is CASSGELGSYEQYF. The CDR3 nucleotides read TGTGCCAGCAGTGGCGAACTAGGCTCCTACGAGCAGTACTTC.

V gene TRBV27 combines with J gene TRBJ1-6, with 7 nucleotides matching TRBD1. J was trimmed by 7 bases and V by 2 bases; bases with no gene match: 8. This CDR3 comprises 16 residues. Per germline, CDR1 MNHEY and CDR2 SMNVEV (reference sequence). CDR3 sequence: CASSLSPKGANSPLHF. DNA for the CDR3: TGTGCCAGCAGTTTAAGCCCCAAGGGGGCCAATTCACCCCTCCACTTT.

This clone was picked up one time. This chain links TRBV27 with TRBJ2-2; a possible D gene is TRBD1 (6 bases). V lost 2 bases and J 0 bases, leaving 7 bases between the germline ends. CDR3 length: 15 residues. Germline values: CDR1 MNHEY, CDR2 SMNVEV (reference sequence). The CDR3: CASSLGGTNTGELFF. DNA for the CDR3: TGTGCCAGCAGTTTAGGGGGCACGAACACCGGGGAGCTGTTTTTT.